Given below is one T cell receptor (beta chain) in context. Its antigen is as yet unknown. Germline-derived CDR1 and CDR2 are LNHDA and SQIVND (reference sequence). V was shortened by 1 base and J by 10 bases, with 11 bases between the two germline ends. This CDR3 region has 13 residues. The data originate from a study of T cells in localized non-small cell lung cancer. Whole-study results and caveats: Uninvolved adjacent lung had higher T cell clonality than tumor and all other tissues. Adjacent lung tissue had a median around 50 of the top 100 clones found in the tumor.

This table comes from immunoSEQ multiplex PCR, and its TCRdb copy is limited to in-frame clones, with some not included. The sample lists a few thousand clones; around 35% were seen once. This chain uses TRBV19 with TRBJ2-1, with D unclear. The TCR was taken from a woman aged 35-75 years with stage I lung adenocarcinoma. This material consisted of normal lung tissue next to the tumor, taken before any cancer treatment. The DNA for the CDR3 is TGTGCCAGTAGTATAGTCTCGCAGCGAGAGCAGTTCTTC. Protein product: CASSIVSQREQFF.